The source of this T cell receptor (beta chain) is a study of glioma-infiltrating T cells. Trimming shortened V by 3 bases and J by 8 bases, and 10 bases separated the two germline ends. This CDR3 spans 12 amino acids. Germline-derived CDR1 and CDR2 are MNHNS and SASEGT. Study-level results: Only very few CDR3 sequences appeared in both tissue and blood. Non-neoplastic patients had below-expected tissue-blood divergence, while all gliomas exceeded expectation.

Using RNA template, CDR3s of TCR alpha and beta were amplified with iRepertoire arm-PCR. One-step reverse transcription and amplification started from around 100-400 ng of tissue mRNA or PBMC total RNA. TCRdb recomputed calls from the multiplex PCR reads with MiXCR, one row per CDR3 protein. The data show approximately 93,000 distinct CDR3 sequences, about 40% seen once. This clonotype was counted many times. Its antigen remains unknown. This receptor was taken from a human donor with low-grade glioma or glioblastoma, undergoing nonglioma brain surgery, or in good health (not recorded which). The specimen sequenced was glioma tissue, nonneoplastic brain tissue, or PBMCs (not recorded which). The chain couples TRBV6-1 to TRBJ1-2; D unclear. The CDR3: CASSDRLAGYTF. CDR3 nucleotides: TGTGCCAGCAGTGACCGATTGGCGGGCTACACCTTC.